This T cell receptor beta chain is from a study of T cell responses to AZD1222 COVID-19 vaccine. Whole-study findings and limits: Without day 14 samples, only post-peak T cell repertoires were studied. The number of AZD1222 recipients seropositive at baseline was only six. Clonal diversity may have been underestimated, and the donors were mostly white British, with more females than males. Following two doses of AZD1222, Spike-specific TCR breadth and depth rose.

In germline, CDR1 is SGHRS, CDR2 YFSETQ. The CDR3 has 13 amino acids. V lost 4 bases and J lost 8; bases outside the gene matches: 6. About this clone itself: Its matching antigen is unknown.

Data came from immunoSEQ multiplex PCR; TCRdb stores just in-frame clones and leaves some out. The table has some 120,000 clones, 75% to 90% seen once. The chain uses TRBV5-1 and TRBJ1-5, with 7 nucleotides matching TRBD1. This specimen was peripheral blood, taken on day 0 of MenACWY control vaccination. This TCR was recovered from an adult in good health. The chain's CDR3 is CASSRDREEPQHF. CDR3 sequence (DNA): TGCGCCAGCAGCCGAGACAGGGAGGAGCCCCAGCATTTT.